This entry describes one T cell receptor beta chain. Its antigen is not known. These data originate in a study of T cell responses to AZD1222 COVID-19 vaccine. Study-level points and caveats: Close to half of spike-specific TCRs reportedly recognize unmutated variant regions.

The method was immunoSEQ multiplex PCR; TCRdb's version includes in-frame clones alone and lacks a portion of them. Altogether 150,000 to 200,000 clones are present, roughly 88% being singletons, with the ten largest covering 7.5% to 9.5%. The CDR3 runs 15 residues. The V gene's germline CDR1 is SGHRS and CDR2 YFSETQ. V lost 1 base and J lost 1, with 11 bases in between. The J gene is TRBJ1-1, the V gene TRBV5-1; D gene uncertain. Sequenced material: peripheral blood, taken on day 0 of AZD1222 vaccination. This TCR came from an adult in good health. CDR3 protein: CASSLSQTTNTEAFF. The CDR3 DNA follows: TGCGCCAGCAGCTTGTCTCAAACCACGAACACTGAAGCTTTCTTT.